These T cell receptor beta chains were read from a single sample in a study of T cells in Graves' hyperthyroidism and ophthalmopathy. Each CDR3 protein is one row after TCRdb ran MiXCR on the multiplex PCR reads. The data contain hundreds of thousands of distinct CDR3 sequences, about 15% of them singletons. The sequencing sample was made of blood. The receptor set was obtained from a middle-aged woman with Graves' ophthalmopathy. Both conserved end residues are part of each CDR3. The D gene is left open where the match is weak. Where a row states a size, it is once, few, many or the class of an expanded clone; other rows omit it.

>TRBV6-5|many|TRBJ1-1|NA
TGTGCCAGCAGTTACGGGGAAAACTTAGCTGAAGCTTTCTTT
CASSYGENLAEAFF
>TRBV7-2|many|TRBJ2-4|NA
TGTGCCAGCAGCCCGGGTCAGCGGAACATTCAGTACTTC
CASSPGQRNIQYF
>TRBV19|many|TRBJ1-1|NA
TGTGCCAGTAGCTGGACTGGGGGGGCTGAAGCTTTCTTT
CASSWTGGAEAFF
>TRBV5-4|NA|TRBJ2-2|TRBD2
TGTGCCAGCAGCTTGAGGCCAATAACCGGACTAGCGGGAGATACCGGGGAGCTGTTTTTT
CASSLRPITGLAGDTGELFF
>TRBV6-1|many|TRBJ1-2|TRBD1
TGTGCCAGCAGACCGGGACAGCTCTATGGCTACACCTTC
CASRPGQLYGYTF
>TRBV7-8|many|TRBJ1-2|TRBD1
TGTGCCAGCAGCCCGGACAGGGGGGCCTATGGCTACACCTTC
CASSPDRGAYGYTF
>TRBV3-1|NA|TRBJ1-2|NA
TGTGCCAGCAGCCAAGTCTACAGACTTTATGGCTACACCTTC
CASSQVYRLYGYTF
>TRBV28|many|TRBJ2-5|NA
TGTGCCAGCAGCGGCTCCACCAGCAGGGATATTAGATGGGAGACCCAGTACTTC
CASSGSTSRDIRWETQYF
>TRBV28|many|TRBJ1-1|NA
TGTGCCAGCAGTTATCCATCCTCGAACACTGAAGCTTTCTTT
CASSYPSSNTEAFF
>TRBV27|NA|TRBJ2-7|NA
TGTGCCAGCAGTTTCCAGGCGGGCTCCTACGAGCAGTACTTC
CASSFQAGSYEQYF
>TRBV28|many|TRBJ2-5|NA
TGTGCCAGCAGAAACGGAGGTCTGGGAGTGGAGACCCAGTACTTC
CASRNGGLGVETQYF
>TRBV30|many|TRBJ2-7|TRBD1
TGTGCCCGGGGACAGACCCTATCCAAGCAGTACTTC
CARGQTLSKQYF
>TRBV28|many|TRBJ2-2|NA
TGTGCCAGCAGTTTTAGGGTGGACGGGGAGCTGTTTTTT
CASSFRVDGELFF
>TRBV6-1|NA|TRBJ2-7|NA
TGTGCCAGCAGACTGTCACAGGGAAGCCCCGAGCAGTACTTC
CASRLSQGSPEQYF
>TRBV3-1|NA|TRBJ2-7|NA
TGTGCCAGCAGCCAAGGGGGCGGACTCTCGTTC
CASSQGGGLSF
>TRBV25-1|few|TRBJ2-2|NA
TGTGCCAGCAGGGGGAGCTTAGACGAGGAGACCGGGGAGCTGTTTTTT
CASRGSLDEETGELFF
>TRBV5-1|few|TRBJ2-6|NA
TGCGCCAGCAAGAGCTCTGGGGCCAACGTCCTGACTTTC
CASKSSGANVLTF
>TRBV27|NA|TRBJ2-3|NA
TGTGCCAGCAGTTTATCTAGGCCGGCAGATACGCAGTATTTT
CASSLSRPADTQYF
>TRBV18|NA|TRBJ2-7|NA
TGTGCCAGCTCACCACCCCGTGCGGCCTCCTCCGAGCAGTACTTC
CASSPPRAASSEQYF
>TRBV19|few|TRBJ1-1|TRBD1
TGTGCCAGTAGTATAGGGACAGGGACCACTGAAGCTTTCTTT
CASSIGTGTTEAFF
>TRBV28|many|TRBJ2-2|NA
TGTGCCAGCAGTTCCTACGGGACGGGGGAGCTGTTTTTT
CASSSYGTGELFF
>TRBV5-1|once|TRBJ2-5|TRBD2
TGCGCCAGCAGCTCAAAAGGGACTAGCGGGAGAAGGGAGACCCAGTACTTC
CASSSKGTSGRRETQYF
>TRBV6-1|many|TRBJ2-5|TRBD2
TGTGCCAGCGGGCGACTAGCGGGGAACCAAGAGACCCAGTACTTC
CASGRLAGNQETQYF
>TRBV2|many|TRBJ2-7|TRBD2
TGTGCCCAGGGACTAGCGGACTCCTACGAGCAGTACTTC
CAQGLADSYEQYF
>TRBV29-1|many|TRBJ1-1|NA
TGCAGCGTAGTAACCTCGGGGGCGAGCACTGAAGCTTTCTTT
CSVVTSGASTEAFF
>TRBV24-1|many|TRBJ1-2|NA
TGTGCCACCAGTGCCCCCGGGAACTATGGCTACACCTTC
CATSAPGNYGYTF
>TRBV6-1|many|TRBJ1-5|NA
TGTGCCAGCAGTGAAGCGCTCAGCAATCAGCCCCAGCATTTT
CASSEALSNQPQHF
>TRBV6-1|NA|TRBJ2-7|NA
TGTGCCACCCTTTCACTTTTGTACGAGCAGTACTTC
CATLSLLYEQYF
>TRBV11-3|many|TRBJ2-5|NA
TGTGCCAGCAGCAAGCTACAGGGGGGGAAAGAGACCCAGTACTTC
CASSKLQGGKETQYF
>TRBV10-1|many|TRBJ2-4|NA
TGCGCCAGCAGTGAAGCGGGTCAGAAAAACATTCAGTACTTC
CASSEAGQKNIQYF
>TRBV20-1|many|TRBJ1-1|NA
TGCAGTGCTAGGCATGAGGGAGGATACACTGAAGCTTTCTTT
CSARHEGGYTEAFF